The present entry profiles one T cell receptor beta chain with its context. Its antigen has not been determined. Base quality data are lacking; no much larger clone is found one base away. The data belong to a study of spatial heterogeneity in lung cancer (dated by TCRdb to between 2018 and 2021). About the study as a whole: Beta-chain transcripts were consistently detected in greater numbers than alpha-chain transcripts, which likely reflected higher beta-chain transcript abundance. In the raw uncorrected reads, each unique combination of TCR and UMI appeared on average more than ten times. In non-small cell lung cancer, the study made a quantitative comparison of TCR alpha and beta repertoires among multiple tumor regions, matched nontumor lung and blood. TCR repertoire features were related to nonsynonymous mutation counts determined by whole-exome sequencing of tumor tissue. Both alpha and beta chains were TCR-sequenced in samples taken at surgery, namely 220 tumor regions, under 80 matched nontumor lung samples and roughly 56 PBMC samples.

The library was produced with 5' RACE. The instrument given in TCRdb is NextSeq 500. In the TCR library protocol, a unique molecular identifier was attached to each TCR cDNA molecule so that PCR and sequencing errors could be corrected. Per the source publication's procedure: Decombinator tools were used for TCR identification, UMI-based error correction and CDR3 extraction. TCRs above a frequency of 2 per 1,000, corresponding to the top 1% of the tumor frequency distribution, were defined as expanded. Each repertoire was subsampled 100 times to 5,000 TCRs, after which Renyi diversity was computed with the R vegan package. CDR3 similarity networks were constructed using string-kernel similarity of amino acid triplets, with links drawn between CDR3s whose pairwise similarity was above 0.82. Starting from the raw public reads, TCRdb applied fastp trimming at Q25, assembled clones with MiXCR and retained in-frame beta chains. Entries are consolidated by CDR3 protein sequence, retaining the most common genes and DNA. The V and J calls shown here were made by TCRdb, not taken from the authors' results. The sample yields 60,000 to 80,000 distinct CDR3 sequences; about an eighth were counted once. Of the sample, 7.2% is held by the ten largest clones.

The time point label, as the study defines it: sample taken at primary tumor resection. TCR sequencing used whole RNA extracted from tumor and nontumor lung tissue, or from cryopreserved PBMC samples, without cell sorting. Samples were obtained from approximately 76 patients with early-stage, untreated non-small cell lung cancer from the lung TRACERx cohort. Patients were selected for TCR sequencing only if sufficient RNA was available from at least two tumor regions. Via the germline V gene, CDR1 is WSHSY and CDR2 SAAADI. V and J are truncated by 7 bases and 0 bases respectively, leaving an intervening sequence of 6 bases. From its cysteine to its phenylalanine, the CDR3 spans 12 amino acids. Only the CDR3 region is kept as DNA, spanning 36 bases read in frame from base 1. The research as a whole found: Confirming at a functional level the hypothesis that regional TCRs recognize regional mutations was considered to require additional single-cell paired TCR alpha and beta sequencing. Ubiquitous expanded tumor TCRs were found in blood more often at tumor resection than at routine follow-up.

Recombination linked TRBV10-2 to TRBJ1-1, with no confident D gene call. The sequence was collected from a male donor with early-stage non-small cell lung cancer. The source was PBMCs, collected at surgery. The sequence in DNA is TGCGCCAGCACTGAAGTGAACACTGAAGCTTTCTTT. Its coded protein is CASTEVNTEAFF.